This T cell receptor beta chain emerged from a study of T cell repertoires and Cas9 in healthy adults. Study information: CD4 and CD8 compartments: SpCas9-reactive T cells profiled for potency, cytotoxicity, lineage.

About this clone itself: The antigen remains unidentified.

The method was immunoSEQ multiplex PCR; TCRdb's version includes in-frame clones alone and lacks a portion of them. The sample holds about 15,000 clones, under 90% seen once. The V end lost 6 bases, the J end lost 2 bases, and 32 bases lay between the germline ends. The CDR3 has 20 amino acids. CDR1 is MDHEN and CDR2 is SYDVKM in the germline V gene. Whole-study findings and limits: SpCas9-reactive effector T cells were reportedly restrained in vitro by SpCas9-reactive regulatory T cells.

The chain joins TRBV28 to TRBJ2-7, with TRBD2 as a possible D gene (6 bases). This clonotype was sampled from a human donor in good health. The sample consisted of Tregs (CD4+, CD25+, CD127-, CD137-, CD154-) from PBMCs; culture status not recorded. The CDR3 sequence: CASRRQTSFYGGGIPYEQYF. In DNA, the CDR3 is TGTGCCAGCAGACGCCAAACCTCATTTTACGGGGGAGGAATACCCTACGAGCAGTACTTC.